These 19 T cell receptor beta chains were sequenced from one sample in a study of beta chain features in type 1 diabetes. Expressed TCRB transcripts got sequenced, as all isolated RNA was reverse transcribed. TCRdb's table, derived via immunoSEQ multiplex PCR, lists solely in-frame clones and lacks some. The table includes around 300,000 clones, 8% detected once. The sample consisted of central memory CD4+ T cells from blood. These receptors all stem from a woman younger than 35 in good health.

The CDR3 loop is CASSQDGKPQHF. CDR3 in DNA: TGTGCCAGCAGCCAAGACGGAAAGCCCCAGCATTTT. The V and J genes are TRBV4-2 and TRBJ1-5; no definite D call. Trimming took off 0 bases at V and 8 bases at J, with 5 bases between the two ends. The germline CDR1 and CDR2 sequences are LGHNA and YNFKEQ. CDR3 size: 12 residues.

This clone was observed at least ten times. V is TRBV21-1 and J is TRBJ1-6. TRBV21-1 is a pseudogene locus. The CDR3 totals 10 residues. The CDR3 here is CASRGSPLHF. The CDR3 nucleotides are TGTGCCAGCAGGGGTTCACCCCTCCACTTT.

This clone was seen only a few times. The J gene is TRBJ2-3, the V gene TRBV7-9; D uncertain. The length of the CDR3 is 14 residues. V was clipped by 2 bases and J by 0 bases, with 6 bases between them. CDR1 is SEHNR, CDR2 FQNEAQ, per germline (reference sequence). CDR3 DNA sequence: TGTGCCAGCAGCTTATACGGGAGCACAGATACGCAGTATTTT. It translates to CASSLYGSTDTQYF.

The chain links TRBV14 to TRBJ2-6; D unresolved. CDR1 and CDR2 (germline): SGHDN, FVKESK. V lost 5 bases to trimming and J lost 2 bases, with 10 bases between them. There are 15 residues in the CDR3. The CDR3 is CASSYRLAGANVLTF. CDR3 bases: TGTGCCAGCAGCTATCGGCTGGCTGGGGCCAACGTCCTGACTTTC.

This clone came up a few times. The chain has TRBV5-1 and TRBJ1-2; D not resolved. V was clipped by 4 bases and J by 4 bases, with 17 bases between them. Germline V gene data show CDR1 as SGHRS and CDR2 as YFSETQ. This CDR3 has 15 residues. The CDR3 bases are TGCGCCAGCAGCCCAGGCTGGGGAGTAGCCTATGGCTACACCTTC. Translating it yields CASSPGWGVAYGYTF.

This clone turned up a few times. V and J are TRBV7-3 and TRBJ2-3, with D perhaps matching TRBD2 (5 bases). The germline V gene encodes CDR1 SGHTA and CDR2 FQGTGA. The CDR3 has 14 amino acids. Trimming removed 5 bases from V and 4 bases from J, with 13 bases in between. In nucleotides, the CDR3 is TGTGCCAGCAGCAACCCGGGAAAAGCAGATACGCAGTATTTT. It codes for CASSNPGKADTQYF.

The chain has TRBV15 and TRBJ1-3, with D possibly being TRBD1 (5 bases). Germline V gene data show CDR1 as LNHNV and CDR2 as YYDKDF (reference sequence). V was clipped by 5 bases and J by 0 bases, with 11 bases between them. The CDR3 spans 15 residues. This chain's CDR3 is CATSPQGGSGNTIYF. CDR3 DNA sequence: TGTGCCACCAGCCCTCAGGGTGGCTCTGGAAACACCATATATTTT.

The CDR3 nucleotides are TGTGCCAGCAGCTTAGGGACAGGGGGCAGCAATCAGCCCCAGCATTTT. Its translation is CASSLGTGGSNQPQHF. This chain connects TRBV7-9 to TRBJ1-5; 11 nucleotides agree with TRBD1. The CDR3 is made up of 16 amino acids. V lost 1 base to trimming and J lost 1 base; unmatched junction nucleotides: 0. Germline CDR1 and CDR2: SEHNR and FQNEAQ (reference sequence).

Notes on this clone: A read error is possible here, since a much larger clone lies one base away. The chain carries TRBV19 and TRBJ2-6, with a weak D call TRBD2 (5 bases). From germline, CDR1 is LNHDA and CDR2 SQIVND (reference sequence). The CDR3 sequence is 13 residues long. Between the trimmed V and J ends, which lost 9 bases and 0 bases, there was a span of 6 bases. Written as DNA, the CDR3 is TGTGCCAGCCGGGGCTCTGGGGCCAACGTCCTGACTTTC. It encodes CASRGSGANVLTF.

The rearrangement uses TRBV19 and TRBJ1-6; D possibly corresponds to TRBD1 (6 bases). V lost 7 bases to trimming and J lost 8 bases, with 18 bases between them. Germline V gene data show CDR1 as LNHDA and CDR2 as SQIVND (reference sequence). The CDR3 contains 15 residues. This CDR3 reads CASTPGKGGYSPLHF. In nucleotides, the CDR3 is TGTGCCAGTACCCCTGGGAAAGGGGGTTATTCACCCCTCCACTTT.

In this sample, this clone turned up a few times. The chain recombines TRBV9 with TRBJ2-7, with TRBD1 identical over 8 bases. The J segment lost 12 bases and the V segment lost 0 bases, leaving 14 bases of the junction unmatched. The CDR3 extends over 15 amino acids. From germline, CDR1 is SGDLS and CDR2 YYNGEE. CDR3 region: CASSVAPRGTGTRYF. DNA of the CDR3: TGTGCCAGCAGCGTAGCGCCCCGGGGGACAGGTACGAGGTACTTC. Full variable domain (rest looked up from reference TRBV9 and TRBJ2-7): DSGVTQTPKHLITATGQRVTLRCSPRSGDLSVYWYQQSLDQGLQFLIQYYNGEERAKGNILERFSAQQFPDLHSELNLSSLELGDSALYFCASSVAPRGTGTRYFGPGTRLTVT.

CDR3 sequence (DNA): TGCGCCAGCAGCTTCACAGGGGCCAAAAACATTCAGTACTTC. It specifies CASSFTGAKNIQYF. The V call is TRBV5-1, the J call TRBJ2-4; D is possibly TRBD1 (6 bases). The germline V gene has CDR1 SGHRS and CDR2 YFSETQ. V was shortened by 2 bases and J by 1 base, with 7 bases between the two germline ends. The CDR3 contains 14 residues.

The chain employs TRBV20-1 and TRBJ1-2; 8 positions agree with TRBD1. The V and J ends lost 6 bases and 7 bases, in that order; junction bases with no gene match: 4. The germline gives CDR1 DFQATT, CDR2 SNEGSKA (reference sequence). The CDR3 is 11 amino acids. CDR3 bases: TGCAGTGCGATCAGGGGGCCTGGCTACACCTTC. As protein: CSAIRGPGYTF.

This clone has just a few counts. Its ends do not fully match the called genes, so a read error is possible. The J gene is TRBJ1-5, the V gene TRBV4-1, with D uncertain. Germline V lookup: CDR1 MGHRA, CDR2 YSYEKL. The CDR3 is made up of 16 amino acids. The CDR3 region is CASSQDQRTDNRPQHF. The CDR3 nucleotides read TGCGCCAGCAGCCAAGATCAGAGGACCGATAATCGGCCCCAGCATTTT.

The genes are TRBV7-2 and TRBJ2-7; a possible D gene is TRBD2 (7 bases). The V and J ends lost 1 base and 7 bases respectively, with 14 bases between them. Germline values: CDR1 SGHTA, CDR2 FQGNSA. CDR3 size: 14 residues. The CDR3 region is CASSLDRRGQEQYV. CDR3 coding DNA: TGTGCCAGCAGCTTAGATCGGCGGGGGCAGGAGCAGTACGTC.

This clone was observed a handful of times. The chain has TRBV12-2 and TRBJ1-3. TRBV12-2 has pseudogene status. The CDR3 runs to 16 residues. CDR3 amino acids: CASRREQRGCGNTIYF. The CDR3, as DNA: TGTGCAAGTCGCCGCGAACAGAGGGGATGTGGAAACACCATATATTTT.

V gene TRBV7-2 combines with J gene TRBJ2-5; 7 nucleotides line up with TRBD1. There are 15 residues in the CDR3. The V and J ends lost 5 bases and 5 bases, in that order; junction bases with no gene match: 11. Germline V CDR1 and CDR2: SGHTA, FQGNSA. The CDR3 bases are TGTGCCAGCAGCCCTCGACAGGGAACAATCGAGACCCAGTACTTC. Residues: CASSPRQGTIETQYF.

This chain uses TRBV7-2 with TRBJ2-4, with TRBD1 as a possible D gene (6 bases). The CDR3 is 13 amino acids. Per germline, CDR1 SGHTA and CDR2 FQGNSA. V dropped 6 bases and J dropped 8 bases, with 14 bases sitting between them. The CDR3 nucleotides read TGTGCCAGCAGGCTTCAGGGGTTAGACATTCAGTACTTC. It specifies CASRLQGLDIQYF.

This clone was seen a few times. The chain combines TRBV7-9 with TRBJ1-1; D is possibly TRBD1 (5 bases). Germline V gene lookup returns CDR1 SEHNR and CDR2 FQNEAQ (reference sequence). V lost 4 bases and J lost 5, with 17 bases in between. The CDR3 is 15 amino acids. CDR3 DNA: TGTGCCAGCAGCTCACAAGGGGAGCGGGGGACTGAAGCTTTCTTT. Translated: CASSSQGERGTEAFF.